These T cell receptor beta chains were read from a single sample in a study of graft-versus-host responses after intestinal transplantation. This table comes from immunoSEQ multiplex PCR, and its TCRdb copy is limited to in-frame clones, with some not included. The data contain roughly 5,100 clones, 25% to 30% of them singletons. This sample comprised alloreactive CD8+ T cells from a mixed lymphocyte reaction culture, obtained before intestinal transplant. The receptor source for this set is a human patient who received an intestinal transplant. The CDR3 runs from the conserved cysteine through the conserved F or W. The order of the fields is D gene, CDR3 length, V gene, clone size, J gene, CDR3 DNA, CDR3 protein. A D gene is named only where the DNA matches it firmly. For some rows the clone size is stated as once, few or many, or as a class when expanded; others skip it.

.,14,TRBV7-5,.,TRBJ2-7,TGTGCCAGCAGCTTTTCGACAGGACCGTACGAGCAGTACTTC,CASSFSTGPYEQYF
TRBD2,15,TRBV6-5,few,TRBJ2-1,TGTGCCAGCAGAAGGGAGACTAGCGGGAGGGGTGAGCAGTTCTTC,CASRRETSGRGEQFF
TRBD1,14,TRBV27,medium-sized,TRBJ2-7,TGTGCCAGCAGGCTGACAGGGGGCGGCGACGAGCAGTACTTC,CASRLTGGGDEQYF
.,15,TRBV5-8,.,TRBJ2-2,TGTGCCAGCAGCGACATCGGGGAGAACACCGGGGAGCTGTTTTTT,CASSDIGENTGELFF
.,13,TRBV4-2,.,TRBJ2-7,TGTGCCAGCAGTTGGGGGGAGTCCTACGAGCAGTACTTC,CASSWGESYEQYF
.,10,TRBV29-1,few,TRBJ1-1,TGCAGCGCCTTTGATACTGAAGCTTTCTTT,CSAFDTEAFF
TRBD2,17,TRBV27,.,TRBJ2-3,TGTGCCAGCAGTTTCGGGGGGACTAGAATTCGCACAGATACGCAGTATTTT,CASSFGGTRIRTDTQYF
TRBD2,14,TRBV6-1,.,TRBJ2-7,TGTGCCAGCAGTTTCGCGGGAGGGCCCTACGAGCAGTACTTC,CASSFAGGPYEQYF
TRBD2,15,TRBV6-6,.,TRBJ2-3,TGTGCCAGCAGTTACGTGGGAGCGGGAGCAGATACGCAGTATTTT,CASSYVGAGADTQYF
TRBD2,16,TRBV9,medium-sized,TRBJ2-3,TGTGCCAGCAGCGTAGGCCCTAGCGGGATAACAGATACGCAGTATTTT,CASSVGPSGITDTQYF
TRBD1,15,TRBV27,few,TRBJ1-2,TGTGCCAGCAGCCACAGTGCAGGGACAGGCTATGGCTACACCTTC,CASSHSAGTGYGYTF
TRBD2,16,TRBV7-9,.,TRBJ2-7,TGTGCCAGCAGCGGATCTAGCGGGAGAAACCCCTACGAGCAGTACTTC,CASSGSSGRNPYEQYF
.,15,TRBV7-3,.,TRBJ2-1,TGTGCCAGCAGCTTAACTGCGGGCGGTAGGGATGAGCAGTTCTTC,CASSLTAGGRDEQFF
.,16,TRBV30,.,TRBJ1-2,TGTGCCTGGGTCCAGGAGAGTTATAGAAAGACCTATGGCTACACCTTC,CAWVQESYRKTYGYTF
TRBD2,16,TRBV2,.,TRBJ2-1,TGTGCCAGCCTCGGACTAGCGGGAGGGCCTGGGAATGAGCAGTTCTTC,CASLGLAGGPGNEQFF
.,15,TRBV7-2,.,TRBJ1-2,TGTGCCAGCAGCTTCGTTCTGACAACTCACTATGGCTACACCTTC,CASSFVLTTHYGYTF
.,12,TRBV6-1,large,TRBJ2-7,TGTGCCAGCAGAGAGGGAACCTACGAGCAGTACTTC,CASREGTYEQYF
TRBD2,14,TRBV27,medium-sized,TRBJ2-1,TGTGCCAGCAGTTTATATAGCGGGATGAATGAGCAGTTCTTC,CASSLYSGMNEQFF
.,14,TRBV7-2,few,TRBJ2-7,TGTGCCAGCAGCTTTGCAGGCGGGGCCTACGAGCAGTACTTC,CASSFAGGAYEQYF
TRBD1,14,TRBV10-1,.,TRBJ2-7,TGCGCCAGCAAGTCAGGGACAGGGACCTACGAGCAGTACTTC,CASKSGTGTYEQYF
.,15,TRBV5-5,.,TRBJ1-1,TGTGCCAGCAGCCTGGGGTGGGGACTGAACACTGAAGCTTTCTTT,CASSLGWGLNTEAFF
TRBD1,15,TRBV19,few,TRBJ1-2,TGTGCCTGGGAGGGACAGGGAGGGGGCTTGGGTGGCTACACCTTC,CAWEGQGGGLGGYTF
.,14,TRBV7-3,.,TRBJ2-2,TGTGCCAGCAGCTTAAAGAGCGGGACCGGGGAGCTGTTTTTT,CASSLKSGTGELFF
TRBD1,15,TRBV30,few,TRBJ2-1,TGTGCCTGGAGTGAGCCTACAGGGGGCTTTCTTTCTTCGTTCTTC,CAWSEPTGGFLSSFF
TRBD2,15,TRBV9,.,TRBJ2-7,TGTGCCAGCAGCCCCTGGCGGGAGTTAACCTACGAGCAGTACTTC,CASSPWRELTYEQYF